The 15 T cell receptor beta chains presented below share a single source sample, sequenced in a study of cytotoxic CD8 clonotypes in ibrutinib-treated CLL. Using immunoSEQ multiplex PCR, the repertoire was profiled, and TCRdb retains in-frame clones only, with some absent. Of more than 200,000 clones detected, under 75% appear once; the ten largest clones hold just over 15%. Sequencing used PBMCs, obtained after 24 months of ibrutinib treatment. The receptors were gathered from a human donor with chronic lymphocytic leukemia.

This rearrangement joins TRBV21-1 to TRBJ2-1; TRBD2 reflects the table's D call only, with no check against the DNA. TRBV21-1 is reported as a pseudogene. This CDR3 is built from 18 residues. CDR3: CASPDPGTSGMVYNEQFF. The CDR3, as DNA: TGTGCCAGCCCAGACCCGGGAACTAGCGGGATGGTCTACAATGAGCAGTTCTTC.

The V and J genes are TRBV6-5 and TRBJ1-4; D unclear. CDR1 is MNHEY and CDR2 is SVGAGI in the germline V gene. With 0 bases removed from V and 3 bases from J, the gap between germline ends came to 11 bases. The CDR3 sequence is 16 residues long. The chain's CDR3 is CASSYSPRTPNEKLFF. CDR3 DNA: TGTGCCAGCAGTTACTCCCCGAGGACTCCTAATGAAAAACTGTTTTTT.

In this sample, this clone turned up a few times. The chain couples TRBV7-8 to TRBJ2-7, with TRBD2 identical over 8 bases. CDR3 size: 16 residues. Germline assignment: CDR1 SGHVS and CDR2 FQNEAQ. Germline trimming cut 7 bases from V and 2 bases from J; bases unmatched to any gene: 13. The CDR3 DNA is TGTGCCAGCACAGATGGGAAGCGGGAGATCCCCTACGAGCAGTACTTC. Its protein product is CASTDGKREIPYEQYF.

The chain recombines TRBV11-2 with TRBJ1-4; 7 bases map to TRBD1. CDR1 and CDR2 (germline): SGHAT, FQNNGV. After removal of 5 bases from V and 8 bases from J, the junction contained 8 bases not matched to a gene. The CDR3 extends over 14 amino acids. The CDR3 loop reads CASSPRQGREKLFF. CDR3 bases: TGTGCCAGCAGCCCGAGACAGGGTCGGGAAAAACTGTTTTTT.

The J gene is TRBJ1-1, the V gene TRBV10-1, with D possibly being TRBD1 (5 bases). Germline V CDR1 and CDR2: WNHNN, SYGVQD (reference sequence). V lost 9 bases and J 0 bases, leaving 11 bases between the germline ends. CDR3 size: 13 residues. CDR3 amino acids: CASKTGLNTEAFF. CDR3 nucleotide sequence: TGCGCCAGTAAAACAGGACTGAACACTGAAGCTTTCTTT.

This clone was found a few times. The chain recombines TRBV19 with TRBJ2-1; no clear D gene. The CDR3 totals 11 residues. Germline CDR1 is LNHDA and CDR2 is SQIVND (reference sequence). V lost 7 bases and J lost 3, with 4 bases in between. CDR3 in amino acids: CASNNYNEQFF. The CDR3 nucleotides read TGTGCCAGTAATAACTACAATGAGCAGTTCTTC. Full variable domain (rest looked up from reference TRBV19 and TRBJ2-1): DGGITQSPKYLFRKEGQNVTLSCEQNLNHDAMYWYRQDPGQGLRLIYYSQIVNDFQKGDIAEGYSVSREKKESFPLTVTSAQKNPTAFYLCASNNYNEQFFGPGTRLTVL.

The gene calls are TRBV18 and TRBJ1-2; D is uncertain. The CDR3 spans 15 residues. Germline V lookup: CDR1 KGHSH, CDR2 LQKENI. V dropped 4 bases and J dropped 4 bases, with 16 bases sitting between them. CDR3 nucleotides: TGTGCCAGCTCACAATCCCCCGACGCCCGCTATGGCTACACCTTC. Its translation is CASSQSPDARYGYTF. Full variable domain (missing parts from reference TRBV18 and TRBJ1-2): NAGVMQNPRHLVRRRGQEARLRCSPMKGHSHVYWYRQLPEEGLKFMVYLQKENIIDESGMPKERFSAEFPKEGPSILRIQQVVRGDSAAYFCASSQSPDARYGYTFGSGTRLTVV.

The chain joins TRBV29-1 to TRBJ2-7; D uncertain. Germline values: CDR1 SQVTM, CDR2 ANQGSEA. The V end was cut by 4 bases, the J end by 3 bases, with 22 bases between. This CDR3 region has 16 residues. The CDR3, as DNA: TGCAGCGTTGGGGTGCTGAAGGGCGGCTCCTTCTACGAGCAGTACTTC. Its translation: CSVGVLKGGSFYEQYF.

Only a few counts were recorded for this clone. The rearrangement joins TRBV19 to TRBJ1-2; 9 nucleotides match TRBD1. The CDR3 has 14 amino acids. The trim removed 6 bases at V and 8 bases at J, leaving 10 bases unmatched. Germline CDR1 LNHDA, CDR2 SQIVND (reference sequence). The CDR3 protein is CASRTGGAPGGYTF. The CDR3 region has the DNA TGTGCCAGTAGAACAGGGGGCGCGCCCGGGGGCTACACCTTC.

The chain couples TRBV28 to TRBJ2-2; 7 nucleotides line up with TRBD1. Germline V gene sequence: CDR1 MDHEN, CDR2 SYDVKM. Unmatched junction bases numbered 18, after V lost 5 bases and J lost 0 bases. This CDR3 has 20 amino acids. The CDR3 region has the DNA TGTGCCAGCAGTCCACCCCTACAGGGGATTGTTCTATCGAACACCGGGGAGCTGTTTTTT. This sequence encodes CASSPPLQGIVLSNTGELFF.

The V gene is TRBV21-1, the J gene TRBJ2-1; the D segment call TRBD2 is taken from the table without a DNA check. TRBV21-1 is recorded as a pseudogene. The CDR3 loop spans 16 amino acids. The CDR3 sequence: CASSKVGGRIYNEQFF. CDR3 bases: TGTGCCAGCAGCAAAGTTGGTGGGAGAATCTACAATGAGCAGTTCTTC.

This chain connects TRBV6-6 to TRBJ1-1; D call uncertain. The CDR3 consists of 16 residues. Germline V gene data show CDR1 as MNHNY and CDR2 as SVGAGI (reference sequence). Trimming took 7 bases from V and 0 from J, leaving 18 bases between them. Here the CDR3 reads CASTHPHVSMNTEAFF. The CDR3 nucleotides are TGTGCCAGCACCCACCCGCACGTATCCATGAACACTGAAGCTTTCTTT.

The sample holds one count of this clone. The V call is TRBV9, the J call TRBJ2-7; TRBD1 matches 8 bases. The CDR3 runs to 15 residues. J lost 2 bases, V lost 4 bases, and 8 bases had no gene match. Germline V gene sequence: CDR1 SGDLS, CDR2 YYNGEE. CDR3 nucleotide sequence: TGTGCCAGCAGCCCAAGGACAGGGTGGCCCTACGAGCAGTACTTC. It is translated as CASSPRTGWPYEQYF.

The CDR3 is CASSFQGLEQYF. As DNA, the CDR3 is TGTGCCAGCAGCTTTCAGGGGCTCGAGCAGTACTTC. The V and J genes are TRBV7-2 and TRBJ2-7, with a tentative D call TRBD1 (6 bases). Germline V lookup: CDR1 SGHTA, CDR2 FQGNSA. The CDR3 is 12 residues long. The ends were cut back, 3 bases at V and 6 bases at J, with 9 bases in the middle.

This clone turned up a few times. The chain recombines TRBV28 with TRBJ1-4; 8 nucleotides align to TRBD1. This CDR3 spans 14 amino acids. CDR1 and CDR2 from the germline V gene are MDHEN and SYDVKM. V lost 9 bases to trimming and J lost 5 bases; unmatched junction nucleotides: 8. This CDR3 is CASTGGTKNEKLFF. The CDR3, as DNA: TGTGCCAGTACAGGGGGAACTAAAAATGAAAAACTGTTTTTT. Drawing the rest from reference TRBV28 and TRBJ1-4, the complete variable domain is DVKVTQSSRYLVKRTGEKVFLECVQDMDHENMFWYRQDPGLGLRLIYFSYDVKMKEKGDIPEGYSVSREKKERFSLILESASTNQTSMYLCASTGGTKNEKLFFGSGTQLSVL.